The 5 T cell receptor beta chains below all came from one sample that was sequenced in a study of control samples from healthy donors and cancer patients. TCRdb keeps only in-frame clones here, not all; method: immunoSEQ multiplex PCR. Found here are over 150,000 clones, 85% to 95% of them singletons; the top ten hold roughly 1.3%. Sequencing used blood. The receptors stem from a woman younger than 35 in good health.

The gene calls are TRBV2 and TRBJ1-5; D is perhaps TRBD1 (5 bases). This CDR3 has 15 residues. The germline CDR1 and CDR2 sequences are SNHLY and FYNNEI. V gave up 1 base and J gave up 1 base, with 8 bases separating them. Here the CDR3 DNA reads TGTGCCAGCAGTGAAGGGGGGTCGAGCAATCAGCCCCAGCATTTT. This encodes CASSEGGSSNQPQHF.

The V gene is TRBV20-1, the J gene TRBJ2-1, with a tentative D call TRBD2 (6 bases). The CDR3 sequence is 11 residues long. CDR1 and CDR2 from the germline V gene are DFQATT and SNEGSKA (reference sequence). Trimming cost V 6 bases and J 5 bases, with 8 bases left between them. CDR3 residues: CSARGDNEQFF. DNA for the CDR3: TGCAGTGCGCGGGGAGACAATGAGCAGTTCTTC.

This clone has more than one count but fewer than ten. The rearrangement links TRBV19 to TRBJ1-1; D uncertain. V was pared by 0 bases and J by 2 bases, with 7 bases between. CDR1 is LNHDA and CDR2 is SQIVND in the germline V gene (reference sequence). The CDR3 consists of 14 residues. The DNA for the CDR3 is TGTGCCAGTAGTATAGATGGGGTTAACACTGAAGCTTTCTTT. Residues: CASSIDGVNTEAFF.

The J gene is TRBJ2-3, the V gene TRBV7-9; 7 nucleotides line up with TRBD2. V lost 1 base to trimming and J lost 6 bases; unmatched junction nucleotides: 7. Germline V gene lookup returns CDR1 SEHNR and CDR2 FQNEAQ (reference sequence). CDR3 length: 15 amino acids. The CDR3 loop reads CASSLVGGPRDTQYF. CDR3 DNA sequence: TGTGCCAGCAGCTTAGTGGGAGGGCCTCGGGATACGCAGTATTTT.

CDR3 coding DNA: TGTGCCACCAGTGAAGGACAGGGGGCGTCTAATGAAAAACTGTTTTTT. It translates to CATSEGQGASNEKLFF. The V and J genes are TRBV24-1 and TRBJ1-4; 11 nucleotides line up with TRBD1. CDR1 is KGHDR and CDR2 is SFDVKD in the germline V gene. This CDR3 contains 16 residues. The ends lost 4 bases at V and 3 bases at J; junction bases unmatched: 3.